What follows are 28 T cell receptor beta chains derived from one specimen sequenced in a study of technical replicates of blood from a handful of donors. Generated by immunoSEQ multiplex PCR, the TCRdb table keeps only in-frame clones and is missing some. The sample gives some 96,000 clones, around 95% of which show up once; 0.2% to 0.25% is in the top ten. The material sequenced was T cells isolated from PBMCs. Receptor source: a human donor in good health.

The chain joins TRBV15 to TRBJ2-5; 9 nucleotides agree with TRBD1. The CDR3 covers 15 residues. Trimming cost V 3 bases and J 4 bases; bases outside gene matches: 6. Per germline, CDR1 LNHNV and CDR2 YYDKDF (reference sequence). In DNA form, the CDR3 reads TGTGCCACCAGCAGGGGACAGGGTAAGGGAGAGACCCAGTACTTC. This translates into CATSRGQGKGETQYF.

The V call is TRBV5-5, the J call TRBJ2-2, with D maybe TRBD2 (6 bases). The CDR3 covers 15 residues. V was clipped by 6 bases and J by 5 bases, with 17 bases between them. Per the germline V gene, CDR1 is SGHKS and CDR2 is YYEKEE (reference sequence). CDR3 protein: CASNPTTTRTGELFF. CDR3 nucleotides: TGTGCCAGCAACCCCACCACGACTAGGACCGGGGAGCTGTTTTTT.

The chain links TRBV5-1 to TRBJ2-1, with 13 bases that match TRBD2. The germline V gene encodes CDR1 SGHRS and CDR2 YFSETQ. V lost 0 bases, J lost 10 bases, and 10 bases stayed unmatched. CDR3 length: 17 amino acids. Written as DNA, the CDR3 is TGCGCCAGCAGCTTGGGACTAGCGGGAGGCGAGGTCTGGGAGCAGTTCTTC. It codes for CASSLGLAGGEVWEQFF.

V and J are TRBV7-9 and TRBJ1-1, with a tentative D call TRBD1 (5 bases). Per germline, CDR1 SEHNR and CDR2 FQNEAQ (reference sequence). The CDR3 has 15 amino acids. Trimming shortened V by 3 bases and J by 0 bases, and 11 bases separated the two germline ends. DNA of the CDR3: TGTGCCAGCAGCTTCGGGGGGGGTCTGAACACTGAAGCTTTCTTT. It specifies CASSFGGGLNTEAFF.

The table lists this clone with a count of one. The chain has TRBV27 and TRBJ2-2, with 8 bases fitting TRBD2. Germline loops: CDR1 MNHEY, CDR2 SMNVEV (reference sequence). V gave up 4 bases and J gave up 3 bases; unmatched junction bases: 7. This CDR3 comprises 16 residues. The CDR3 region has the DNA TGTGCCAGCAGTTCTCGGGGGGGGAGATACACCGGGGAGCTGTTTTTT. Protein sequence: CASSSRGGRYTGELFF.

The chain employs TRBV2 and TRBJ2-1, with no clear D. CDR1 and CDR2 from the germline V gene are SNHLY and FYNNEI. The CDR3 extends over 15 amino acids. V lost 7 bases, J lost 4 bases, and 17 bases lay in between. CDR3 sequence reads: CASNRLRLRYNEQFF. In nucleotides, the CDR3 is TGTGCCAGCAATCGACTCCGACTGAGGTACAATGAGCAGTTCTTC.

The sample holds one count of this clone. The CDR3 DNA is TGTGCCAGTAGACATCTTTGGGGACAGGGGGCGTCGGATGAGCAGTTCTTC. It codes for CASRHLWGQGASDEQFF. The V gene is TRBV19, the J gene TRBJ2-1; TRBD1 aligns across 12 bases. The J segment lost 8 bases and the V segment lost 6 bases, leaving 14 bases of the junction unmatched. This CDR3 is 17 amino acids long. The germline CDR1 and CDR2 sequences are LNHDA and SQIVND (reference sequence).

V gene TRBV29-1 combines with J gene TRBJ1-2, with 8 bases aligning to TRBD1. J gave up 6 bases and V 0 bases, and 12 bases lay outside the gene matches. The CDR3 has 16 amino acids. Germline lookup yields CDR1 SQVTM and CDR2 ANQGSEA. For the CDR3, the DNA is TGCAGCGTTGAAGATTCCCTCGGGGGACAGGAAAATGGCTACACCTTC. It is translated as CSVEDSLGGQENGYTF.

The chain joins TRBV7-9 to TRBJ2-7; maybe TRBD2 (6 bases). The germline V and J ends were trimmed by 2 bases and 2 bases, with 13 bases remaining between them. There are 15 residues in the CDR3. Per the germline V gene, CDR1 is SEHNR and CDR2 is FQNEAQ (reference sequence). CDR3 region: CASSLRSGDPYEQYF. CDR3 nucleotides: TGTGCCAGCAGCTTACGGTCGGGGGACCCCTACGAGCAGTACTTC.

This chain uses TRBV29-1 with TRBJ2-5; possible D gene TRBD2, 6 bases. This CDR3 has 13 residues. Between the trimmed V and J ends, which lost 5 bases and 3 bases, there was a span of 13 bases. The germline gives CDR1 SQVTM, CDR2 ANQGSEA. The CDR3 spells CSVPGENEETQYF. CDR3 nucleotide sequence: TGCAGCGTTCCGGGGGAGAACGAAGAGACCCAGTACTTC.

The chain's CDR3 is CASSLFRGSAYEQYF. The CDR3 region has the DNA TGTGCCAGCAGTTTATTCCGGGGAAGCGCCTACGAGCAGTACTTC. The rearrangement uses TRBV28 and TRBJ2-7; TRBD2 might be the D (5 bases). The CDR3 extends over 15 amino acids. Trimming removed 1 base at V and 2 bases at J, with 12 bases between. In germline, CDR1 is MDHEN, CDR2 SYDVKM.

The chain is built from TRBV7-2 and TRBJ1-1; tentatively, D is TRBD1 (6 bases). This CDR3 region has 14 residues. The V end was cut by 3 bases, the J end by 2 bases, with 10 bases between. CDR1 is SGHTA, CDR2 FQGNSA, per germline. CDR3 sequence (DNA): TGTGCCAGCAGCTTGTCAGGGGCTAACACTGAAGCTTTCTTT. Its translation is CASSLSGANTEAFF.

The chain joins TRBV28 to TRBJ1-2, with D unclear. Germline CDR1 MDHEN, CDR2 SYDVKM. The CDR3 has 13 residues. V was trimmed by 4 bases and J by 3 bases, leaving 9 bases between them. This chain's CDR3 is CASSSRRDYGYTF. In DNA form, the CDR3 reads TGTGCCAGCAGTTCGCGACGGGACTATGGCTACACCTTC.

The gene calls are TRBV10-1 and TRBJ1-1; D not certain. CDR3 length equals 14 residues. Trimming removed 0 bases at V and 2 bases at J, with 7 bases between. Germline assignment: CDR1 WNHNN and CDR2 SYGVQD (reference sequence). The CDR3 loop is CASSESGFNTEAFF. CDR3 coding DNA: TGCGCCAGCAGTGAGTCCGGGTTCAACACTGAAGCTTTCTTT.

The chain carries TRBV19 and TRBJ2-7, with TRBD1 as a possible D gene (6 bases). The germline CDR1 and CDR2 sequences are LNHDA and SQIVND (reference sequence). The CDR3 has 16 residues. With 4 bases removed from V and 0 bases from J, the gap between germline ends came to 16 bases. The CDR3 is CASSNTIGQPSYEQYF. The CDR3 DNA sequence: TGTGCCAGTAGTAATACCATCGGACAGCCCTCCTACGAGCAGTACTTC.

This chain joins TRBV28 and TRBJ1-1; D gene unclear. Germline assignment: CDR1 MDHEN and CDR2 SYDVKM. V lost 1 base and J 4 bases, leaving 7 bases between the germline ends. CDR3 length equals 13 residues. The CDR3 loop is CASSLSLGTEAFF. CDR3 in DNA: TGTGCCAGCAGTTTATCTCTCGGCACTGAAGCTTTCTTT.

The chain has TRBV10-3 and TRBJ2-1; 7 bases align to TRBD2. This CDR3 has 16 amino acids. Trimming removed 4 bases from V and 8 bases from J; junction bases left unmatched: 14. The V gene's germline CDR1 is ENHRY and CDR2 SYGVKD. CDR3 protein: CAISGGGTDTGDEQFF. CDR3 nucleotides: TGTGCCATCAGTGGGGGGGGGACCGACACTGGGGATGAGCAGTTCTTC.

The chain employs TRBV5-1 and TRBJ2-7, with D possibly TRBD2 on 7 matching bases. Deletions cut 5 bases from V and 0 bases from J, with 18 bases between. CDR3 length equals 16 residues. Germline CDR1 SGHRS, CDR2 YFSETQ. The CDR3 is CASSFGGADLSYEQYF. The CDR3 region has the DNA TGCGCCAGCAGTTTTGGGGGGGCTGACCTCTCCTACGAGCAGTACTTC.

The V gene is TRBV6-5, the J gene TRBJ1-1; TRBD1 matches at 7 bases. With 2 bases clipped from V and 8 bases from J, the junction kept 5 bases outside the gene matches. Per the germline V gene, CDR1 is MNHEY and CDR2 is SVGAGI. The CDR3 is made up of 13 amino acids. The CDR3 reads CASSYAQGVEAFF. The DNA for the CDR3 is TGTGCCAGCAGTTACGCGCAGGGGGTCGAAGCTTTCTTT.

The CDR3 region has the DNA TGTGCCAGCAGCCAGGGCTTTAGCAATGAGCAGTTCTTC. This codes for CASSQGFSNEQFF. The chain carries TRBV6-4 and TRBJ2-1; the D gene is possibly TRBD1 (5 bases). The germline V gene has CDR1 MRHNA and CDR2 SNTAGT. Trimming removed 6 bases at V and 6 bases at J, with 12 bases between. The CDR3 spans 13 residues.

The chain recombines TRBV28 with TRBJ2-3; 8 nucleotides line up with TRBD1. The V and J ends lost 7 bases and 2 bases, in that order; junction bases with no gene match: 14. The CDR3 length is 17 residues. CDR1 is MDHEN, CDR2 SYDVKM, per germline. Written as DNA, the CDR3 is TGTGCCAGCACCTACCTCAACTCACAGGGGGTCACAGATACGCAGTATTTT. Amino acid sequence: CASTYLNSQGVTDTQYF. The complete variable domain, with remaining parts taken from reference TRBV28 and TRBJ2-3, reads DVKVTQSSRYLVKRTGEKVFLECVQDMDHENMFWYRQDPGLGLRLIYFSYDVKMKEKGDIPEGYSVSREKKERFSLILESASTNQTSMYLCASTYLNSQGVTDTQYFGPGTRLTVL.

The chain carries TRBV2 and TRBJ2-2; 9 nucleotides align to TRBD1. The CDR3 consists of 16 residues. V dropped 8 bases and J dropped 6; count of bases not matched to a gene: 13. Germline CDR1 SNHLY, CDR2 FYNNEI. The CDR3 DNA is TGTGCCAGCCGGCCCGAACCGGGACAGGGAGCCGGGGAGCTGTTTTTT. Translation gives CASRPEPGQGAGELFF.

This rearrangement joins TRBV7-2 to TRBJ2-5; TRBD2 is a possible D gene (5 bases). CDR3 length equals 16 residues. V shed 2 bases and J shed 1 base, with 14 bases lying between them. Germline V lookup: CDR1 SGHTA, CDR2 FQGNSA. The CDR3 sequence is CASSLFEGAFQETQYF. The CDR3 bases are TGTGCCAGCAGCTTATTCGAGGGCGCTTTCCAAGAGACCCAGTACTTC.

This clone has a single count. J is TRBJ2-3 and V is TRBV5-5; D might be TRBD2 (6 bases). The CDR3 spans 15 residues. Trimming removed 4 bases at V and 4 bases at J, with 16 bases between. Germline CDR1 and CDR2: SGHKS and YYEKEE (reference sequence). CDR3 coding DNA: TGTGCCAGCAGCCTGTATGGGCGGGGCTCAGATACGCAGTATTTT. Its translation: CASSLYGRGSDTQYF.

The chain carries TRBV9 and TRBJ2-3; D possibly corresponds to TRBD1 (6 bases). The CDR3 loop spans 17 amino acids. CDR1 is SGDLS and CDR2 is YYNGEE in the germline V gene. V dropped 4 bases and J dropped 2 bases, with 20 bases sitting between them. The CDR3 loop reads CASSPRGIASLTDTQYF. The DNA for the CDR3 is TGTGCCAGCAGCCCGAGGGGGATCGCCTCACTCACAGATACGCAGTATTTT.

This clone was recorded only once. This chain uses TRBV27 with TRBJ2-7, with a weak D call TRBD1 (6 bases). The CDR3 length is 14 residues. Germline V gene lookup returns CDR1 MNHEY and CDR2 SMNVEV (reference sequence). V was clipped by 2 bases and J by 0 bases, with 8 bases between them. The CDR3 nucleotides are TGTGCCAGCAGTTTAGGGGGACACTCCTACGAGCAGTACTTC. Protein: CASSLGGHSYEQYF.

CDR3 region: CAISKTGFPLNTEAFF. As DNA, the CDR3 is TGTGCCATCAGTAAGACAGGGTTTCCTCTGAACACTGAAGCTTTCTTT. This sequence joins TRBV10-3 and TRBJ1-1; 7 positions agree with TRBD1. This CDR3 has 16 residues. The V gene end was trimmed by 5 bases and the J gene end by 0 bases; junction bases not matched to a gene: 9. Germline CDR1 ENHRY, CDR2 SYGVKD.

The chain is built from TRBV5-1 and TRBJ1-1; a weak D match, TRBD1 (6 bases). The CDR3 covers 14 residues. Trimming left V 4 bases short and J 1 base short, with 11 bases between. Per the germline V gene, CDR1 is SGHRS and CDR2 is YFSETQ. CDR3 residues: CASSPGTTNTEAFF. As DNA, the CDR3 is TGCGCCAGCAGCCCCGGGACAACGAACACTGAAGCTTTCTTT.